This T cell receptor beta chain was sequenced during a study of T cell responses to AZD1222 COVID-19 vaccine. Whole-study findings and limits: Most donors were white British, females outnumbered males, and clonal diversity was possibly underestimated. Two AZD1222 doses significantly raised spike-specific TCR breadth and depth over controls.

A remark on this clone: What it binds is unknown.

The table came from immunoSEQ multiplex PCR; TCRdb's copy has only in-frame clones and leaves some out. The table lists roughly 97,000 clones, over 85% of them singletons, with around 5% in the top ten. The sequence came from an adult in good health. The starting material was peripheral blood, obtained on day 0 of AZD1222 vaccination.

Written as DNA, the CDR3 is TGCAGCGTTGAAGTGATCACCCGGGAGGGCTACACCTTC. Translated: CSVEVITREGYTF. This sequence joins TRBV29-1 and TRBJ1-2; no definite D call. V was pared by 1 base and J by 8 bases, with 14 bases between. CDR1 is SQVTM and CDR2 is ANQGSEA in the germline V gene. The CDR3 extends over 13 amino acids.